Listed below are T cell receptor beta chains from one sample, sequenced in a study of T cells in localized non-small cell lung cancer. The data were produced by immunoSEQ multiplex PCR, yet TCRdb's version contains in-frame clones alone and is incomplete. The table lists over 45,000 clones, 70% to 85% of them singletons. The specimen was peripheral blood, collected before any cancer treatment. The receptor source for this set is a man aged 40-75 years with stage I squamous cell lung carcinoma. CDR3s include the opening cysteine and the closing phenylalanine or tryptophan. A D gene is named only where the DNA matches it firmly. Size values are once, few and many counts, or a class for expanded clones, and some rows have none.

j_call d_call v_call clone_size cdr3_nt cdr3_aa
TRBJ2-2 NA TRBV14 NA TGTGCCAGCAGCCGGGACTTCTACACCGGGGAGCTGTTTTTT CASSRDFYTGELFF
TRBJ1-3 NA TRBV6-5 NA TGTGCCAGCAGTTACAAGGGCCACTCTGGAAACACCATATATTTT CASSYKGHSGNTIYF
TRBJ1-1 NA TRBV7-2 NA TGTGCCAGCAGCCCGGCGACTGAAGCTTTCTTT CASSPATEAFF
TRBJ1-2 NA TRBV5-8 few TGTGCCAGCAGTTCCGAGAGGAACTATGGCTACACCTTC CASSSERNYGYTF
TRBJ2-2 NA TRBV11-2 few TGTGCCAGCTTTCTGGGGGGGCTAGGCACCGGGGAGCTGTTTTTT CASFLGGLGTGELFF
TRBJ2-7 TRBD2 TRBV7-8 NA TGTGCCAGCAGCTTAAGAGGAAGCGGGGGAGCTTACGAGCAGTACTTC CASSLRGSGGAYEQYF
TRBJ2-5 NA TRBV10-3 NA TGTGCCAGCAGCATACTGAAGTTACCCCGACAGGAAGAGACCCAGTACTTC CASSILKLPRQEETQYF
TRBJ1-5 NA TRBV19 NA TGTGCCAGTAGTACTAACCCCCAGGGGTATCAGCCCCAGCATTTT CASSTNPQGYQPQHF
TRBJ2-7 NA TRBV7-9 NA TGTGCCAGCAGCTTAGGTAAAGGGGGCGAGCAGTACTTC CASSLGKGGEQYF
TRBJ2-3 TRBD2 TRBV5-4 NA TGTGCCAGCAATGCAGGGGGGACTAGCGGCGGAGATACGCAGTATTTT CASNAGGTSGGDTQYF
TRBJ1-6 NA TRBV5-1 NA TGCGCCAGCAGCTTGGTGGGGTTATCCACCCTCCACTTT CASSLVGLSTLHF
TRBJ2-1 TRBD1 TRBV6-1 NA TGTGCCAGCAGGGAAACCGGGACAGGGATATACAATGAGCAGTTCTTC CASRETGTGIYNEQFF
TRBJ1-5 NA TRBV7-2 once TGTGCCAGCAGCACTCGGGCTAGCAATCAGCCCCAGCATTTT CASSTRASNQPQHF
TRBJ1-1 TRBD1 TRBV5-1 NA TGCGCCAGCAGCCCAGGGGGGGACACTGAAGCTTTCTTT CASSPGGDTEAFF